Sequencing of this T cell receptor beta chain was carried out in a study of blood T cell repertoires in COVID-19. Turning to the study itself: The United States, Italy and Spain supplied acute and convalescent COVID-19 samples. The cDNA or gDNA used as material had been derived from T cells, B-cell-depleted T cells, or PBMCs.

Authors' processing steps: Amplification from reference gene primers served as the basis for estimated nucleated cell counts. The data were produced by immunoSEQ multiplex PCR, yet TCRdb's version contains in-frame clones alone and is incomplete. V and J calls and clone size follow that table, whereas D and trimming were derived from the DNA. The sample lists approximately 70,000 clones; 75% to 95% were seen once. This CDR3 contains 14 residues. Per germline, CDR1 LGHDT and CDR2 YNNKEL (reference sequence). V lost 3 bases, J lost 2 bases, and 10 bases lay in between. Followed over time, Seattle patients had been enrolled while infection was active.

The source of this sequence is a man in his forties or fifties with COVID-19, enrolled during active disease. V gene TRBV3-1 (or the pseudogene TRBV3-2) combines with J gene TRBJ1-2; possibly TRBD1 for D (5 bases). The sample comprised peripheral blood. Here the CDR3 DNA reads TGTGCCAGCAGCCATTATCAGGGCAACTATGGCTACACCTTC. The encoded protein is CASSHYQGNYGYTF.